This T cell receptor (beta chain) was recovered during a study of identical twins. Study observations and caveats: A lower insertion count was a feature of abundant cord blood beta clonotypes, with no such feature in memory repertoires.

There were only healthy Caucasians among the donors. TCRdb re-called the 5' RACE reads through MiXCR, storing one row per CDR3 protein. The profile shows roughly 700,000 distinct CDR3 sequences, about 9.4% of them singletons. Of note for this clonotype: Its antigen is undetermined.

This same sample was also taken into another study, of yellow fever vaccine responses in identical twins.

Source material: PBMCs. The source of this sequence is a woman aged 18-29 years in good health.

CDR3 loop: CASSQDAGTSSRTQYF. The CDR3 DNA follows: TGTGCCAGCAGCCAGGACGCCGGGACATCAAGTCGAACCCAGTACTTC. The genes are TRBV3-1 and TRBJ2-5, with D tentatively TRBD1 (6 bases). The length of the CDR3 is 16 residues. Germline V gene sequence: CDR1 LGHDT, CDR2 YNNKEL (reference sequence). V lost 3 bases to trimming and J lost 8 bases, with 22 bases between them.